These T cell receptor beta chains were read from a single sample in a study of OX40 agonist ivuxolimab in advanced cancers. TCRdb's copy holds only in-frame clones and misses some; the assay was immunoSEQ multiplex PCR. The data contain approximately 39,000 clones, nearly 90% of them seen just once; the ten biggest clones take up around 40%. Sample: CD4+ or CD8+ T cells sorted from blood, taken in a trial of the OX40 agonist ivuxolimab. The receptors were sampled from an adult with an advanced solid tumor such as melanoma, head and neck, liver or kidney cancer. Each CDR3 is given with its conserved first and last residue. D genes are given only for firm matches. Only some rows state a clone size, as once, few, many or a class for expanded clones.

abundance	v_gene	j_gene	d_gene	CDR3nt	CDR3aa
-	TRBV9	TRBJ2-7	TRBD1	TGTGCCAGCAGCGGACAGGGTTACGAGCAGTACTTC	CASSGQGYEQYF
-	TRBV18	TRBJ2-3	-	TGTGCCAGCTCACCACCGTCAGGGACGCAGTATTTT	CASSPPSGTQYF
-	TRBV27	TRBJ1-5	-	TGTGCCAGTGGGAGTTATAGCAATCAGCCCCAGCATTTT	CASGSYSNQPQHF
-	TRBV9	TRBJ2-7	TRBD1	TGTGCCAGCAGCCCTCCCGGGACAGGGGACCACGAGCAGTACTTC	CASSPPGTGDHEQYF
-	TRBV10-1	TRBJ2-7	TRBD1	TGCGCCAGCAGTGAGGAGGACAGGCCCGGCGAGCAGTACTTC	CASSEEDRPGEQYF
-	TRBV4-1	TRBJ2-7	TRBD1	TGCGCCAGCAGCCAAGGGACAGGGTCTTCCTACGAGCAGTACTTC	CASSQGTGSSYEQYF
-	TRBV7-8	TRBJ2-5	-	TGTGCCAGCAGCTTACGGCAGACAAGAAAAGAGACCCAGTACTTC	CASSLRQTRKETQYF
-	TRBV7-2	TRBJ1-1	TRBD1	TGTGCCAGCAGCTTAGCCCCAGGGGGCCTTGTGGGCACTGAAGCTTTCTTT	CASSLAPGGLVGTEAFF
-	TRBV4-3	TRBJ2-3	TRBD2	TGCGCCAGCAGCCAAGTCCGGAACAGCGGGGGGGCCTCAGATACGCAGTATTTT	CASSQVRNSGGASDTQYF
-	TRBV30	TRBJ1-1	-	TGTGCCTGGAGTGTGGCACCCGGGGGCGTCTCTGAAGCTTTCTTT	CAWSVAPGGVSEAFF
-	TRBV11-2	TRBJ2-7	TRBD1	TGTGCCAGCAGCTTTCCGGACAGGGGGATCTACGAGCAGTACTTC	CASSFPDRGIYEQYF
-	TRBV11-2	TRBJ2-7	-	TGTGCCAGCAGACCGCGGGCAGCCCTGATCTACGAGCAGTACTTC	CASRPRAALIYEQYF
-	TRBV7-2	TRBJ2-6	-	TGTGCCAGCAGCTTAGAGCCACTTGCCAGACTCTCTGGGGCCAACGTCCTGACTTTC	CASSLEPLARLSGANVLTF
-	TRBV4-3	TRBJ2-7	-	TGCGCCAGCAGCCAAGATCTTTTATACGAGCAGTACTTC	CASSQDLLYEQYF
-	TRBV5-6	TRBJ1-1	-	TGTGCCAGCAGCTTAGGGGGGCAGGGCACTGAAGCTTTCTTT	CASSLGGQGTEAFF
once	TRBV5-5	TRBJ1-2	TRBD1	TGTGCCAGCAGCCCTTGGGGACAGGGTGGCTATGGCTACACCTTC	CASSPWGQGGYGYTF
-	TRBV14	TRBJ2-2	-	TGTGCCAGCAGCCAAGATCCCAGGGGATTCACCGGGGAGCTGTTTTTT	CASSQDPRGFTGELFF
-	TRBV28	TRBJ2-1	-	TGTGCCAGCAGTTTACTCAGATGGCATGAGCAGTTCTTC	CASSLLRWHEQFF
-	TRBV30	TRBJ1-1	-	TGTGCCTGGACTGAGTTCTTGAACACTGAAGCTTTCTTT	CAWTEFLNTEAFF
-	TRBV2	TRBJ2-3	TRBD1	TGTGCCAGCAGCCTCACAGGGGCAGATACGCAGTATTTT	CASSLTGADTQYF
-	TRBV9	TRBJ2-7	-	TGTGCCAGCAGCCCTAGTGGAGGCTCCTACGAGCAGTACTTC	CASSPSGGSYEQYF
once	TRBV5-5	TRBJ2-6	-	TGTGCCAGCAGCTTGGGGGCCGGGGCCAACGTCCTGACTTTC	CASSLGAGANVLTF
-	TRBV27	TRBJ2-7	TRBD1	TGTGCCAGCAAGACAGGGGGGGGCTACGAGCAGTACTTC	CASKTGGGYEQYF
-	TRBV29-1	TRBJ1-1	-	TGCAGCGTTGAGAGGGACACTGAAGCTTTCTTT	CSVERDTEAFF